A selection of T cell receptor beta chains follows, all from one sample in a study of T-cell memory formation after mild COVID-19. TCRdb reanalysed the 5' RACE reads using MiXCR and keeps one entry per CDR3 protein. The sample lists some 70,000 distinct CDR3 sequences, about a sixth seen once, with 25% to 35% in the top ten. Sequenced sample: PBMCs or a T cell subset sorted from them (not recorded which). The receptors here all came from an adult woman who had mild COVID-19 (a few samples of this study predate the infection). Cell type and time point are not known. Both conserved end residues are part of each CDR3. Fields, in order: V gene, clone size, J gene, D gene, CDR3 protein, CDR3 DNA. The D gene is left open where the match is weak. Rows give clone size only sometimes, using once, few, many, or a class for an expanded clone.

TRBV2	-	TRBJ2-3	TRBD1	CASSGGTASTDTQYF	TGTGCCAGCAGTGGGGGGACAGCTAGCACAGATACGCAGTATTTT
TRBV15	-	TRBJ2-1	TRBD1	CATSREPDRVIYNEQFF	TGTGCCACCAGCAGAGAGCCAGACAGGGTAATCTACAATGAGCAGTTCTTC
TRBV12-3/TRBV12-4	-	TRBJ2-1	-	CASSYGGGGEQFF	TGTGCCAGCAGTTATGGGGGTGGCGGTGAGCAGTTCTTC
TRBV12-3/TRBV12-4	-	TRBJ2-4	-	CASSPTGLFQYF	TGTGCCAGCAGCCCAACAGGGTTGTTTCAGTACTTC
TRBV2	-	TRBJ2-7	-	CASGETYEQYF	TGTGCCAGCGGGGAAACCTACGAGCAGTACTTC
TRBV7-9	-	TRBJ2-1	-	CASSQNLRVPGLGEQFF	TGTGCCAGCAGCCAGAACCTTCGTGTCCCGGGACTTGGTGAGCAGTTCTTC
TRBV7-9	few	TRBJ2-1	TRBD2	CASSLGLAGGRNEQFF	TGTGCCAGCAGCCTCGGACTAGCGGGAGGAAGGAATGAGCAGTTCTTC
TRBV6-5	few	TRBJ2-7	-	CASSYRGVFSYEQYF	TGTGCCAGCAGTTACCGGGGAGTCTTTTCCTACGAGCAGTACTTC
TRBV12-3/TRBV12-4	few	TRBJ2-1	TRBD2	CASTGPHRTSDYEQFF	TGTGCCAGCACCGGACCGCACCGGACTAGCGATTATGAGCAGTTCTTC
TRBV5-1	few	TRBJ1-1	-	CASSSPGSRWTEAFF	TGCGCCAGCAGCTCCCCCGGGTCCAGATGGACTGAAGCTTTCTTT
TRBV15	few	TRBJ1-3	-	CATSRVSSGNTIYF	TGTGCCACCAGCAGAGTAAGCTCTGGAAACACCATATATTTT
TRBV7-2	-	TRBJ2-2	-	CASSSTGTYDGELFF	TGTGCCAGCAGCTCCACCGGGACCTACGACGGGGAGCTGTTTTTT
TRBV9	few	TRBJ2-3	-	CASSLETVSDTQYF	TGTGCCAGCAGCCTCGAGACTGTTTCGGATACGCAGTATTTT
TRBV7-8	few	TRBJ2-2	-	CATQSGELFF	TGTGCCACCCAATCCGGGGAGCTGTTTTTT
TRBV7-3	few	TRBJ2-2	TRBD1	CASSSGQGHTGELFF	TGTGCCAGCAGCTCGGGACAGGGCCACACCGGGGAGCTGTTTTTT
TRBV24-1	few	TRBJ2-1	-	CATSTFPEDPGNEQFF	TGTGCCACCAGTACTTTCCCAGAAGACCCCGGTAATGAGCAGTTCTTC
TRBV4-1	-	TRBJ2-2	-	CASSQDPGLNTGELFF	TGCGCCAGCAGCCAAGATCCAGGACTGAACACCGGGGAGCTGTTTTTT
TRBV5-1	-	TRBJ1-1	-	CASSLGTAGVDTEAFF	TGCGCCAGCAGCTTGGGGACCGCGGGGGTTGACACTGAAGCTTTCTTT
TRBV7-9	few	TRBJ1-2	TRBD1	CASSLDRLYGYTF	TGTGCCAGCAGCTTGGACAGGCTCTATGGCTACACCTTC
TRBV6-2/TRBV6-3	-	TRBJ2-7	-	CASSYSERWDEQYF	TGTGCCAGCAGTTACTCTGAGAGGTGGGACGAGCAGTACTTC
TRBV9	-	TRBJ2-7	TRBD1	CASSVGDSAYEQYF	TGTGCCAGCAGCGTAGGGGACAGCGCATACGAGCAGTACTTC
TRBV7-9	few	TRBJ2-5	TRBD1	CASSLYRGTGWRETQYF	TGTGCCAGCAGCCTTTACCGTGGGACAGGCTGGCGGGAGACCCAGTACTTC
TRBV9	few	TRBJ2-1	-	CASSVATRDGLLNEQFF	TGTGCCAGCAGCGTAGCTACGAGGGACGGTCTGCTCAATGAGCAGTTCTTC
TRBV12-3/TRBV12-4	few	TRBJ1-1	-	CASSQMNTEAFF	TGTGCCAGCAGCCAGATGAACACTGAAGCTTTCTTT
TRBV12-3/TRBV12-4	few	TRBJ2-3	TRBD2	CASSDTGGPTDTQYF	TGTGCCAGCAGTGACACGGGGGGGCCCACAGATACGCAGTATTTT
TRBV29-1	-	TRBJ2-3	-	CSVLGGEIGTDTQYF	TGCAGCGTTCTCGGAGGGGAAATTGGCACAGATACGCAGTATTTT
TRBV7-6	-	TRBJ2-1	-	CASSLAGQDNEQFF	TGTGCCAGCAGCTTAGCGGGACAAGACAATGAGCAGTTCTTC
TRBV19	few	TRBJ2-1	-	CASSMAEISYNEQFF	TGTGCCAGTAGTATGGCAGAGATCTCCTACAATGAGCAGTTCTTC
TRBV10-2	few	TRBJ2-3	TRBD2	CASSEGLAETTDTQYF	TGCGCCAGCAGTGAGGGCCTAGCGGAGACCACAGATACGCAGTATTTT
TRBV6-5	many	TRBJ2-1	TRBD1	CASSYSPPGQDNEQFF	TGTGCCAGCAGTTACTCGCCTCCCGGACAGGACAATGAGCAGTTCTTC
TRBV29-1	-	TRBJ2-3	-	CSVQSPGTAFSGSTDTQYF	TGCAGCGTCCAAAGCCCCGGGACAGCGTTTAGCGGTAGCACAGATACGCAGTATTTT
TRBV7-6	-	TRBJ1-2	TRBD1	CASSLVSGQGHYGYTF	TGTGCCAGCAGCTTAGTTTCGGGACAGGGTCACTATGGCTACACCTTC
TRBV7-9	-	TRBJ2-1	TRBD2	CASSPAGVADSSYNEQFF	TGTGCCAGCAGCCCCGCGGGGGTAGCGGATAGCTCCTACAATGAGCAGTTCTTC
TRBV13	-	TRBJ2-5	TRBD2	CASSPRRAGVGETQYF	TGTGCCAGCAGCCCTCGCCGAGCGGGGGTGGGAGAGACCCAGTACTTC
TRBV4-2	-	TRBJ2-7	-	CASSQPVSRESSYEQYF	TGTGCCAGCAGCCAGCCCGTTAGTCGGGAGAGCTCCTACGAGCAGTACTTC
TRBV12-3/TRBV12-4	-	TRBJ2-1	TRBD2	CASSFPSGGVPSYNEQFF	TGTGCCAGCAGTTTCCCTAGCGGGGGAGTTCCTTCCTACAATGAGCAGTTCTTC
TRBV6-2/TRBV6-3	few	TRBJ1-4	-	CASSYPTLVQGPTDDEKLFF	TGTGCCAGCAGTTACCCCACGTTGGTGCAGGGACCCACCGACGATGAAAAACTGTTTTTT
TRBV6-6	-	TRBJ2-7	-	CASSSSVRPYEQYF	TGTGCCAGCAGTTCATCGGTCCGCCCCTACGAGCAGTACTTC
TRBV9	few	TRBJ2-7	TRBD2	CASSPRGADEQYF	TGTGCCAGCAGCCCGCGGGGGGCAGACGAGCAGTACTTC
TRBV19	-	TRBJ2-2	TRBD2	CASSIGTSGYTGELFF	TGTGCCAGTAGTATAGGGACTAGCGGGTACACCGGGGAGCTGTTTTTT
TRBV15	few	TRBJ2-3	-	CATSSDDPGRRYSTQYF	TGTGCCACCAGCAGCGACGACCCGGGACGGCGGTATAGTACGCAGTATTTT